These T cell receptor beta chains were read from a single sample in a study of blood T cell repertoires in COVID-19. The assay was immunoSEQ multiplex PCR, and TCRdb's table has in-frame clones only and misses some. Of roughly 41,000 clones in the sample, about 88% were seen once. Sequencing input: PBMCs or T cells enriched from blood (not recorded which). Receptors originate from a woman aged 45-65 years who had recovered from COVID-19. Both conserved end residues are part of each CDR3. Fields, in order: J gene, V gene, clone size, D gene, CDR3 protein, CDR3 DNA. The D gene is left open where the match is weak. Clone size is stated in some rows and not others, as once, few, many or a class when expanded.

J: TRBJ2-7
V: TRBV24-1
size: .
D: .
CDR3: CATSETGFTYEQYF
DNA: TGTGCCACCAGTGAAACAGGGTTTACGTACGAGCAGTACTTC

J: TRBJ1-2
V: TRBV13
size: once
D: .
CDR3: CASRIRPTSYGYTF
DNA: TGTGCCAGCAGAATCCGGCCGACTTCCTATGGCTACACCTTC

J: TRBJ2-4
V: TRBV3-1/TRBV3-2
size: .
D: TRBD1
CDR3: CASSQEDRAKNIQYF
DNA: TGTGCCAGCAGCCAGGAGGACAGGGCCAAAAACATTCAGTACTTC

J: TRBJ2-3
V: TRBV2
size: .
D: TRBD1
CDR3: CASKGQPTDTQYF
DNA: TGTGCCAGCAAGGGACAGCCGACAGATACGCAGTATTTT

J: TRBJ1-6
V: TRBV7-9
size: .
D: .
CDR3: CASSLEGGNSPLHF
DNA: TGTGCCAGCAGCTTGGAGGGGGGGAATTCACCCCTCCACTTT

J: TRBJ2-3
V: TRBV6-1
size: .
D: .
CDR3: CASSWGGTDTQYF
DNA: TGTGCCAGCAGTTGGGGGGGCACAGATACGCAGTATTTT

J: TRBJ1-5
V: TRBV24-1
size: .
D: TRBD1
CDR3: CATSSSGQGSNQPQHF
DNA: TGTGCCACCAGTAGTTCAGGACAGGGAAGCAATCAGCCCCAGCATTTT

J: TRBJ2-3
V: TRBV3-1/TRBV3-2
size: .
D: TRBD2
CDR3: CASSQPTSGVTDTQYF
DNA: TGTGCCAGCAGCCAACCGACTAGCGGAGTCACAGATACGCAGTATTTT

J: TRBJ1-4
V: TRBV12-5
size: .
D: .
CDR3: CASGTRWGDVDEKLFF
DNA: TGTGCTAGTGGAACGAGATGGGGGGATGTGGACGAAAAACTGTTTTTT

J: TRBJ2-7
V: TRBV7-2
size: .
D: TRBD2
CDR3: CASSPRAGGSSEQYF
DNA: TGTGCCAGCAGCCCCCGAGCGGGAGGCTCTAGCGAGCAGTACTTC

J: TRBJ2-7
V: TRBV6-2/TRBV6-3
size: few
D: TRBD2
CDR3: CASSSLATSGSYEQYF
DNA: TGTGCCAGCAGTTCCCTCGCTACTAGCGGCTCCTACGAGCAGTACTTC

J: TRBJ2-3
V: TRBV7-2
size: .
D: .
CDR3: CASSSATDTQYF
DNA: TGTGCCAGCAGCTCCGCGACAGATACGCAGTATTTT

J: TRBJ2-3
V: TRBV24-1
size: once
D: .
CDR3: CATSGGRTKSYSTDTQYF
DNA: TGTGCCACCAGTGGGGGCAGAACTAAATCCTATAGCACAGATACGCAGTATTTT

J: TRBJ1-3
V: TRBV18
size: .
D: .
CDR3: CASSLRPDSSGNTIYF
DNA: TGTGCCAGCTCCTTGAGGCCGGACTCCTCTGGAAACACCATATATTTT

J: TRBJ1-1
V: TRBV18
size: .
D: .
CDR3: CASSPPQRRNTEAFF
DNA: TGTGCCAGCTCACCACCGCAGCGACGGAACACTGAAGCTTTCTTT

J: TRBJ2-7
V: TRBV1
size: .
D: .
CDR3: CTSSQDGDRGHGSSYEQYF
DNA: TGCACCAGCAGCCAAGATGGGGACAGGGGACACGGAAGCTCCTACGAGCAGTACTTC

J: TRBJ2-7
V: TRBV5-5
size: .
D: .
CDR3: CASISGVSYEQYF
DNA: TGTGCCAGCATATCGGGGGTATCCTACGAGCAGTACTTC

J: TRBJ2-1
V: TRBV21-1
size: once
D: .
CDR3: CASSKYGCEQFF
DNA: .

J: TRBJ2-3
V: TRBV27
size: .
D: .
CDR3: CASSHIESTDTQYF
DNA: TGTGCCAGCAGCCATATAGAAAGCACAGATACGCAGTATTTT

J: TRBJ2-5
V: TRBV19
size: .
D: TRBD2
CDR3: CASRTSGSVETQYF
DNA: TGTGCCAGTAGGACTAGCGGGAGCGTCGAGACCCAGTACTTC

J: TRBJ2-1
V: TRBV7-2
size: .
D: TRBD1
CDR3: CASSQGQGWNEQFF
DNA: TGTGCCAGCAGCCAGGGACAGGGCTGGAATGAGCAGTTCTTC

J: TRBJ1-1
V: TRBV18
size: .
D: .
CDR3: CASSPRGEVDTEAFF
DNA: TGTGCCAGCTCACCACGAGGGGAGGTCGACACTGAAGCTTTCTTT

J: TRBJ2-7
V: TRBV19
size: once
D: TRBD2
CDR3: CASSPSGSGYEQYF
DNA: TGTGCCAGTAGTCCTAGCGGGAGTGGATACGAGCAGTACTTC

J: TRBJ2-2
V: TRBV3-1/TRBV3-2
size: .
D: .
CDR3: CASSQGFGRGTGELFF
DNA: TGTGCCAGCAGCCAAGGGTTTGGACGCGGGACCGGGGAGCTGTTTTTT

J: TRBJ2-2
V: TRBV6-5
size: .
D: TRBD2
CDR3: CASSKPGLLSGELFF
DNA: TGTGCCAGCAGCAAACCGGGACTATTATCCGGGGAGCTGTTTTTT

J: TRBJ1-2
V: TRBV6-6
size: once
D: .
CDR3: CASSYGAGSGYTF
DNA: TGTGCCAGCAGTTACGGCGCAGGGTCTGGCTACACCTTC

J: TRBJ1-6
V: TRBV5-4
size: .
D: TRBD1
CDR3: CASSSGQGNSPLHF
DNA: TGTGCCAGCAGCTCCGGACAGGGGAATTCACCCCTCCACTTT

J: TRBJ2-3
V: TRBV27
size: .
D: .
CDR3: CASSFLASLGTDTQYF
DNA: TGTGCCAGCAGTTTCTTAGCTTCGTTGGGCACAGATACGCAGTATTTT

J: TRBJ1-3
V: TRBV10-2
size: .
D: .
CDR3: CASRTGHSGNTIYF
DNA: TGCGCCAGCAGAACAGGCCACTCTGGAAACACCATATATTTT

J: TRBJ2-1
V: TRBV7-8
size: .
D: TRBD2
CDR3: CASQSTSGRYNNEQFF
DNA: TGTGCCAGCCAATCGACTAGCGGGAGGTATAACAATGAGCAGTTCTTC

J: TRBJ2-7
V: TRBV2
size: once
D: TRBD1
CDR3: CASRNAVGQGVREQYF
DNA: TGTGCCAGCAGGAACGCGGTAGGACAGGGAGTCCGCGAGCAGTACTTC

J: TRBJ2-6
V: TRBV30
size: .
D: .
CDR3: CAWSVQAGANVLTF
DNA: TGTGCCTGGAGTGTACAAGCTGGGGCCAACGTCCTGACTTTC

J: TRBJ1-5
V: TRBV6-6
size: few
D: .
CDR3: CASIKQGPNQPQHF
DNA: TGTGCCAGCATTAAACAGGGTCCCAATCAGCCCCAGCATTTT

J: TRBJ2-4
V: TRBV18
size: .
D: TRBD1
CDR3: CASSRDRAAKNIQYF
DNA: TGTGCCAGCTCACGCGACAGGGCGGCCAAAAACATTCAGTACTTC

J: TRBJ2-5
V: TRBV7-6
size: .
D: .
CDR3: CASSPFSGAQETQYF
DNA: TGTGCCAGCAGTCCTTTCTCGGGAGCACAAGAGACCCAGTACTTC

J: TRBJ2-1
V: TRBV2
size: .
D: TRBD2
CDR3: CASKGLAGGRYNEQFF
DNA: TGTGCCAGCAAAGGACTAGCGGGGGGGCGATACAATGAGCAGTTCTTC

J: TRBJ2-1
V: TRBV9
size: .
D: TRBD1
CDR3: CASSVGGQGNEQFF
DNA: TGTGCCAGCAGCGTAGGAGGACAGGGAAATGAGCAGTTCTTC

J: TRBJ2-1
V: TRBV5-1
size: .
D: TRBD2
CDR3: CASSLTSGQGEQFF
DNA: TGCGCCAGCAGCCTGACTAGCGGGCAGGGTGAGCAGTTCTTC

J: TRBJ2-7
V: TRBV28
size: .
D: .
CDR3: CASSLSGAYEQYF
DNA: TGTGCCAGCAGTTTATCCGGGGCCTACGAGCAGTACTTC

J: TRBJ2-1
V: TRBV12-1
size: .
D: .
CDR3: CASIEAAGAGRNNEQFF
DNA: TGTGCCAGCATTGAAGCAGCGGGAGCGGGGAGAAACAATGAGCAGTTCTTC

J: TRBJ2-2
V: TRBV18
size: .
D: .
CDR3: CASSPSQDNTGELFF
DNA: TGTGCCAGCTCACCAAGTCAGGATAACACCGGGGAGCTGTTTTTT